This T cell receptor (beta chain) comes out of a study of regulatory T cells in long-lasting Graves disease. The sample's time point: newly diagnosed GD, antithyroid drugs for less than 3 months. From RNA extracted from PBMCs, the TCR library was made. Construction of TCR beta libraries relied on iRepertoire HTBI primers and on Arm-PCR targeting CDR3 regions. Each CDR3 protein gets one entry after TCRdb re-called the multiplex PCR reads with MiXCR. The sample holds 500,000 to 700,000 distinct CDR3 sequences, 15% to 20% seen once. Trimming removed 4 bases at V and 7 bases at J, with 24 bases between. This CDR3 contains 16 residues. CDR1 is SGHRS and CDR2 is YFSETQ in the germline V gene. This same sample was also part of a study on T cells in Graves' hyperthyroidism and ophthalmopathy. That report adds: The HTBI set primed first-round TCR CDR3 RT-PCR.

The starting material was peripheral blood mononuclear cells (PBMCs), obtained at new diagnosis, from a patient treated with antithyroid drugs. This sequence originates from a woman in her thirties with Graves disease. This chain uses TRBV5-1 with TRBJ2-7; a weak D match, TRBD1 (6 bases). This CDR3 reads CASSPLGAGYPGEQYF. CDR3 DNA: TGCGCCAGCAGCCCATTGGGGGCCGGCTACCCGGGGGAGCAGTACTTC.